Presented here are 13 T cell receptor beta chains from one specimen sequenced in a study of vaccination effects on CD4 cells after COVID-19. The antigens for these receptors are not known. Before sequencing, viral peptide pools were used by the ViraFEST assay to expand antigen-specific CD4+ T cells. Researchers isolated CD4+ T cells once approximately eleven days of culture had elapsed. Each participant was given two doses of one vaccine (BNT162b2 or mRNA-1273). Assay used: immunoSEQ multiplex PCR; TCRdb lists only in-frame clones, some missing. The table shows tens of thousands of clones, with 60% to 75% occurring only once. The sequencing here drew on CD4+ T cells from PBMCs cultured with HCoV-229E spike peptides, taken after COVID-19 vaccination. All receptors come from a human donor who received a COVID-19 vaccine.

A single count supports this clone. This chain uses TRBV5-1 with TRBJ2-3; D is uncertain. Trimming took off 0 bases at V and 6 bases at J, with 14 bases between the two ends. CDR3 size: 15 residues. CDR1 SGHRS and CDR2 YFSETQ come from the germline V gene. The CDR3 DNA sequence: TGCGCCAGCAGCTTGGAGTCAGGCAATTGGGATACGCAGTATTTT. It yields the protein CASSLESGNWDTQYF.

CDR3 coding DNA: TGTGCCAGTAGTATCCAGCGGGGGGTCCAAGAGACCCAGTACTTC. Its protein is CASSIQRGVQETQYF. V and J are TRBV19 and TRBJ2-5; 9 bases fit TRBD2. V lost 3 bases and J lost 1; bases outside the gene matches: 3. Germline V gene data show CDR1 as LNHDA and CDR2 as SQIVND (reference sequence). This CDR3 has 15 residues. Drawing the rest from reference TRBV19 and TRBJ2-5, the complete variable domain is DGGITQSPKYLFRKEGQNVTLSCEQNLNHDAMYWYRQDPGQGLRLIYYSQIVNDFQKGDIAEGYSVSREKKESFPLTVTSAQKNPTAFYLCASSIQRGVQETQYFGPGTRLLVL.

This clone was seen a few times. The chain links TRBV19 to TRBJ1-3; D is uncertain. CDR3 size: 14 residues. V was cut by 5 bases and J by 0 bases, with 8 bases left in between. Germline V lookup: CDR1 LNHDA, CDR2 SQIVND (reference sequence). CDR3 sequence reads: CASSLRPSGNTIYF. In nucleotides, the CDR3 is TGTGCCAGTAGTCTACGACCCTCTGGAAACACCATATATTTT.

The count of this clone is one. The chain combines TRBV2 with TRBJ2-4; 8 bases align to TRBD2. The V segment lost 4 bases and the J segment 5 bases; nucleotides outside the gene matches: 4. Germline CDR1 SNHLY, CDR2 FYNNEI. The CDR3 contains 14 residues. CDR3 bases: TGTGCCAGCAGTGGGCAGCGGGGGCAAAACATTCAGTACTTC. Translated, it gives CASSGQRGQNIQYF.

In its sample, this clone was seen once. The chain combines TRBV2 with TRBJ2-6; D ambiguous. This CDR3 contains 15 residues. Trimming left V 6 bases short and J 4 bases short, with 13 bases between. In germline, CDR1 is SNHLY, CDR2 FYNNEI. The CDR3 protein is CASRSKNLGANVLTF. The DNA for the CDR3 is TGTGCCAGCAGGAGTAAGAACCTGGGGGCCAACGTCCTGACTTTC.

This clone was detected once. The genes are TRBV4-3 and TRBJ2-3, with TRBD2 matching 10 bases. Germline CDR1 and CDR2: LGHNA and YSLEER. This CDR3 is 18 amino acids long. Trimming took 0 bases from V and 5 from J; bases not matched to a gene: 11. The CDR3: CASSQDLGGLAEGDTQYF. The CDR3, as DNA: TGCGCCAGCAGCCAAGATTTGGGAGGACTAGCGGAGGGAGATACGCAGTATTTT.

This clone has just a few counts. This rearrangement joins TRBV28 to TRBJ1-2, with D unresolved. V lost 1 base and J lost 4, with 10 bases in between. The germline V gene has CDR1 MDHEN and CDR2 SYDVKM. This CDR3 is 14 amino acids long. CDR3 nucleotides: TGTGCCAGCAGTTTATTTGGGGAGATCTATGGCTACACCTTC. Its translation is CASSLFGEIYGYTF.

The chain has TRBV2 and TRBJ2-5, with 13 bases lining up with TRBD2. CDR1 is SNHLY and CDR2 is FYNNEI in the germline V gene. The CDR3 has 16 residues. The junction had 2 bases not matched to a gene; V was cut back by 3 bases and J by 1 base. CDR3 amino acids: CASSEGLAGLQETQYF. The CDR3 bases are TGTGCCAGCAGTGAGGGACTAGCGGGGCTCCAAGAGACCCAGTACTTC.

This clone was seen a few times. The CDR3 DNA follows: TGTGCCAGCAGTTTGGGACTGATAGGCTACACCTTC. It is translated as CASSLGLIGYTF. V and J are TRBV28 and TRBJ1-2, with D possibly TRBD1 on 5 matching bases. The CDR3 consists of 12 residues. With 3 bases removed from V and 8 bases from J, the gap between germline ends came to 10 bases. Germline assignment: CDR1 MDHEN and CDR2 SYDVKM.

CDR3 DNA: TGTGCCAGTAGTCTAACCCTTAACTATGGCTACACCTTC. This sequence encodes CASSLTLNYGYTF. The gene calls are TRBV19 and TRBJ1-2; D gene ambiguous. The ends were cut back, 5 bases at V and 1 base at J, with 8 bases in the middle. CDR1 is LNHDA, CDR2 SQIVND, per germline (reference sequence). This CDR3 comprises 13 residues.

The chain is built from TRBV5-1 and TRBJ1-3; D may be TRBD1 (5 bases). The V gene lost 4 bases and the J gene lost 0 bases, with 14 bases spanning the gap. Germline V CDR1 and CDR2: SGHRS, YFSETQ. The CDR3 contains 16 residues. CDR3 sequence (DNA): TGCGCCAGCAGCCCTACCACCGGGGGCTCTGGAAACACCATATATTTT. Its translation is CASSPTTGGSGNTIYF.

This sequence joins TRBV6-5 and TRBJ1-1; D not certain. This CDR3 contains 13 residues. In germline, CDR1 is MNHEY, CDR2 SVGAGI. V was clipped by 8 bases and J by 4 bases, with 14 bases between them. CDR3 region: CASRALLSTEAFF. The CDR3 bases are TGTGCCAGCCGGGCCCTCCTAAGCACTGAAGCTTTCTTT.

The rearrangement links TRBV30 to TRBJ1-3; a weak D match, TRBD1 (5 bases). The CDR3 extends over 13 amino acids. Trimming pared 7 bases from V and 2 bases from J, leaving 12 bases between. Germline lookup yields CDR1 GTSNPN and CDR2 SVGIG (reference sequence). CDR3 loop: CASAGLTGNTIYF. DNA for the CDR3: TGTGCCTCCGCAGGGCTTACTGGAAACACCATATATTTT.